The 11 T cell receptor beta chains listed next were all sequenced from one sample in a study of T cells in Graves' hyperthyroidism and ophthalmopathy. Amplified TCR beta CDR3 regions came from RNA transcripts. The HTBI primer set was used in a first-round RT-PCR of the TCR CDR3. TCRdb used MiXCR to reprocess the multiplex PCR reads, holding one entry per CDR3 protein. The table shows 300,000 to 400,000 distinct CDR3 sequences, with approximately 13% occurring only once. The material sequenced was blood. All receptors come from a woman aged 18-30 years with Graves' hyperthyroidism.

This clonotype was counted between two and nine times. This chain uses TRBV9 with TRBJ2-3, with 12 bases lining up with TRBD2. Germline CDR1 is SGDLS and CDR2 is YYNGEE. With 7 bases clipped from V and 3 bases from J, the junction kept 6 bases outside the gene matches. The CDR3 extends over 15 amino acids. The CDR3 coding sequence is TGTGCCAGCCGCCCTAGCGGGGGGGAGACAGATACGCAGTATTTT. As protein: CASRPSGGETDTQYF.

This clonotype was found many times. V and J are TRBV3-1 and TRBJ1-2; D gene unclear. The germline V gene encodes CDR1 LGHDT and CDR2 YNNKEL (reference sequence). The CDR3 runs to 13 residues. V lost 5 bases, J lost 4 bases, and 11 bases lay in between. The CDR3 DNA sequence: TGTGCCAGCAGCTATCAGGCTAGCTATGGCTACACCTTC. Translating gives CASSYQASYGYTF.

CDR3 sequence reads: CASSVTGTGDISPLHF. The DNA for the CDR3 is TGTGCCAGCAGCGTCACCGGGACAGGGGATATTTCACCCCTCCACTTT. The chain has TRBV9 and TRBJ1-6; 10 bases are a match to TRBD1. Unmatched junction bases numbered 8, after V lost 2 bases and J lost 9 bases. Per the germline V gene, CDR1 is SGDLS and CDR2 is YYNGEE. CDR3 length: 16 amino acids.

The chain uses TRBV19 and TRBJ1-1, with 7 bases matching TRBD1. The CDR3 covers 17 residues. V lost 10 bases and J lost 1; bases outside the gene matches: 18. Germline CDR1 is LNHDA and CDR2 is SQIVND (reference sequence). CDR3 nucleotides: TGTGCCACCACCCGGGTAGGGGGCTATGGGTGGAACACTGAAGCTTTCTTT. Its translation: CATTRVGGYGWNTEAFF.

There are many counts of this clonotype. This chain links TRBV28 with TRBJ1-6, with D possibly matching TRBD1 (5 bases). V was cut by 4 bases and J by 12 bases, with 22 bases left in between. This CDR3 has 16 amino acids. From germline, CDR1 is MDHEN and CDR2 SYDVKM. The CDR3 DNA follows: TGTGCCAGCAGTTCAAGGGGATATATGGGGGGAAAACCCCTCCACTTT. Translated: CASSSRGYMGGKPLHF.

The J gene is TRBJ2-1, the V gene TRBV19; 8 positions match TRBD2. From germline, CDR1 is LNHDA and CDR2 SQIVND (reference sequence). Trimming removed 10 bases from V and 10 bases from J; junction bases left unmatched: 9. The CDR3 extends over 12 amino acids. CDR3 protein: CATSGRGPEQFF. The CDR3 nucleotides read TGTGCCACCTCCGGGAGGGGCCCGGAGCAGTTCTTC.

Ten or more counts support this clonotype. This chain uses TRBV5-1 with TRBJ2-2; tentatively, D is TRBD1 (5 bases). This CDR3 comprises 15 residues. V was pared by 2 bases and J by 0 bases, with 8 bases between. Looked up from germline, CDR1 is SGHRS and CDR2 is YFSETQ. CDR3 region: CASSFRQSNTGELFF. CDR3 nucleotides: TGCGCCAGCAGCTTCCGACAGTCGAACACCGGGGAGCTGTTTTTT.

This clonotype was counted at least ten times. This chain links TRBV7-8 with TRBJ2-1, with TRBD1 matching over 9 bases. There are 15 residues in the CDR3. J lost 2 bases, V lost 5 bases, and 4 bases had no gene match. Germline CDR1 SGHVS, CDR2 FQNEAQ. CDR3 bases: TGTGCCAGCAGCCCGACAGGGGGTCCCTACAATGAGCAGTTCTTC. Translation gives CASSPTGGPYNEQFF.

This chain joins TRBV10-3 and TRBJ1-1, with D possibly being TRBD1 (5 bases). Trimming pared 2 bases from V and 6 bases from J, leaving 7 bases between. This CDR3 is 12 amino acids long. Germline V lookup: CDR1 ENHRY, CDR2 SYGVKD. CDR3: CAISEGGAEAFF. DNA for the CDR3: TGTGCCATCAGTGAGGGGGGAGCTGAAGCTTTCTTT.

V gene TRBV5-5 combines with J gene TRBJ2-5, with 8 bases fitting TRBD1. CDR1 is SGHKS and CDR2 is YYEKEE in the germline V gene (reference sequence). The CDR3 spans 15 residues. V shed 5 bases, J shed 6 bases, and the junction held 12 bases outside the gene matches. This CDR3 reads CASSFQGADIKTQYF. Here the CDR3 DNA reads TGTGCCAGCAGTTTCCAGGGGGCCGATATAAAGACCCAGTACTTC. Full variable domain (remainder filled in from reference TRBV5-5 and TRBJ2-5): DAGVTQSPTHLIKTRGQQVTLRCSPISGHKSVSWYQQVLGQGPQFIFQYYEKEERGRGNFPDRFSARQFPNYSSELNVNALLLGDSALYLCASSFQGADIKTQYFGPGTRLLVL.

This clonotype was counted ten times or more. The CDR3 DNA reads as TGTGCCAGCGGGGGTGGTACAGCCAAAAACATTCAGTACTTC. Amino acid sequence: CASGGGTAKNIQYF. The V gene is TRBV2, the J gene TRBJ2-4, with D perhaps given as TRBD1 or TRBD2 (5 bases each). CDR3 length: 14 amino acids. The V and J ends lost 8 bases and 0 bases respectively, with 11 bases between them. CDR1 and CDR2 from the germline V gene are SNHLY and FYNNEI.